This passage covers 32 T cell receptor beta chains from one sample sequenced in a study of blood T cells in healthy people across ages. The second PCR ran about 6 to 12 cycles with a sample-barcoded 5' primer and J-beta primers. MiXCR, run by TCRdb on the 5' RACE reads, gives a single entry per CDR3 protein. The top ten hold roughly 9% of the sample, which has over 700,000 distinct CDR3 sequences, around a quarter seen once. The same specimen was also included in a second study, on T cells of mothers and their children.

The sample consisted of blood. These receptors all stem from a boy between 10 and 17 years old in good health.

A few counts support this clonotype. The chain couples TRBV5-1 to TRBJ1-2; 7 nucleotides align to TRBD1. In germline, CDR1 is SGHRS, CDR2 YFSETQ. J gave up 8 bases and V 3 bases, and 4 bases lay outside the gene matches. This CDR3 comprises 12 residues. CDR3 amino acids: CASSSQGEGYTF. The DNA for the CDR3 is TGCGCCAGCAGCTCTCAGGGGGAAGGCTACACCTTC.

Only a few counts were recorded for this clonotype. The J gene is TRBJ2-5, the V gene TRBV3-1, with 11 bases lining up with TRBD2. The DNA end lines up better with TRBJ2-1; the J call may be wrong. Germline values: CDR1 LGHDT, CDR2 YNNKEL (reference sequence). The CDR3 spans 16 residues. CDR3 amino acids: CASSQGGGLAANEQFF. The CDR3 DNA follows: TGTGCCAGCAGCCAAGGCGGGGGACTAGCGGCCAATGAGCAGTTCTTC.

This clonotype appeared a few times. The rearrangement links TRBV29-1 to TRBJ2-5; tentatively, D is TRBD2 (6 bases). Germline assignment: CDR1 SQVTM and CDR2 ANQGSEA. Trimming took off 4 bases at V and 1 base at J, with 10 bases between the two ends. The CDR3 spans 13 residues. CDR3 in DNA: TGCAGCGTTGTCCCGGGGGTCCAAGAGACCCAGTACTTC. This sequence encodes CSVVPGVQETQYF.

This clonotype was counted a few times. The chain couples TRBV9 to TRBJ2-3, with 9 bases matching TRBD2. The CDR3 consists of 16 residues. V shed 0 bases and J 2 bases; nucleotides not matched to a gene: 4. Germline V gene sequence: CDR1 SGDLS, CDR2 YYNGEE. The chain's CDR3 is CASSVGVAGDTDTQYF. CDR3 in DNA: TGTGCCAGCAGCGTAGGGGTAGCGGGGGACACAGATACGCAGTATTTT.

CDR3 nucleotides: TGTGCCAGCAGTTCGAGAGCGGCGGGAGGCAATGAGCAGTTCTTC. Residues: CASSSRAAGGNEQFF. The V gene is TRBV28, the J gene TRBJ2-1; 8 bases are a match to TRBD2. Germline CDR1 and CDR2: MDHEN and SYDVKM. V lost 4 bases, J lost 6 bases, and 8 bases stayed unmatched. The CDR3 has 15 residues.

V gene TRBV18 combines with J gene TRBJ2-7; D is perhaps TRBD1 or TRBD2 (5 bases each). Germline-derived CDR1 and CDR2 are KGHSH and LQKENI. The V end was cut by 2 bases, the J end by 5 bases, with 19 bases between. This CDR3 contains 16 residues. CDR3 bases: TGTGCCAGCTCACCAACCCGGGGCCAACGACTAAACGAGCAGTACTTC. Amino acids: CASSPTRGQRLNEQYF.

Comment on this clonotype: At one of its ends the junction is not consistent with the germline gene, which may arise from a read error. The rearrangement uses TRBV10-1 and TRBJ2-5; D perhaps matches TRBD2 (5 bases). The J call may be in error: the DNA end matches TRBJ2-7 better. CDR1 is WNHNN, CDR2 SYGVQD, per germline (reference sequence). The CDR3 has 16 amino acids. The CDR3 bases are TGCGACAGCAGTCAACTCGGGGAAAGCAAACCTTACGAGCAGTACTTC. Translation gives CDSSQLGESKPYEQYF.

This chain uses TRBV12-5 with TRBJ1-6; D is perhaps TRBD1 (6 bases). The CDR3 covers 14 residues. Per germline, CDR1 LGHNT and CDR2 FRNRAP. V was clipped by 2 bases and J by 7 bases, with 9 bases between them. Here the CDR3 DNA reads TGTGCTAGTGGTTTGTCAGGGGCCAATTCACCCCTCCACTTT. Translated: CASGLSGANSPLHF.

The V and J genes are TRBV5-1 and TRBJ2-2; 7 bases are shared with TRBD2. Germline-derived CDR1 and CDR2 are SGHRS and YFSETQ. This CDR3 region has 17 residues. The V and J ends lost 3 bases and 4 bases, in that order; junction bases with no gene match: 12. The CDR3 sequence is CASSSSTLGGSTGELFF. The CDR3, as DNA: TGCGCCAGCAGCTCTTCCACACTGGGAGGGAGCACCGGGGAGCTGTTTTTT.

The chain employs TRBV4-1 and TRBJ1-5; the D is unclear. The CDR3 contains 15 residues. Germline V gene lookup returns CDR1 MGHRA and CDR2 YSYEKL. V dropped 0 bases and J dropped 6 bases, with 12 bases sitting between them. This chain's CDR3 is CASSQDIGVGQPQHF. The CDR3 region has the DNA TGCGCCAGCAGCCAAGATATCGGGGTTGGTCAGCCCCAGCATTTT.

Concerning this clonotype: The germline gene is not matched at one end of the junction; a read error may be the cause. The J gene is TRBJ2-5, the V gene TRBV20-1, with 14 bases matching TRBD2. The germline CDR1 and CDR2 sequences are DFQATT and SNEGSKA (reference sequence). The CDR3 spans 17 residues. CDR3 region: CSARVSTSGRGGETQYF. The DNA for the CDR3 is TGCAGTGCCAGAGTCTCGACTAGCGGGAGGGGGGGGGAGACCCAGTACTTC.

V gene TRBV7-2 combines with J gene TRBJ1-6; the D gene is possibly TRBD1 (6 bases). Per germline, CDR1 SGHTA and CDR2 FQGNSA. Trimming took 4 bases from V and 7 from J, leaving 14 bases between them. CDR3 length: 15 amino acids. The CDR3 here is CASSWVAGANSPLHF. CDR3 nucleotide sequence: TGTGCCAGCAGCTGGGTGGCAGGGGCGAATTCACCCCTCCACTTT.

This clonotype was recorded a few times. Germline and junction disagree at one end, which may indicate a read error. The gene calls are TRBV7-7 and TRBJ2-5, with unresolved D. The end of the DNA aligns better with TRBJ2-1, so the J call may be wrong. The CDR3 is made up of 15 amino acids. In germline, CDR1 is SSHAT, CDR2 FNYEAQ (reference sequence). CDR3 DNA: TGTGCTAGCAGCTTAGACCGGGCCGGTCTCAATGAGCAGTTCTTC. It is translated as CASSLDRAGLNEQFF.

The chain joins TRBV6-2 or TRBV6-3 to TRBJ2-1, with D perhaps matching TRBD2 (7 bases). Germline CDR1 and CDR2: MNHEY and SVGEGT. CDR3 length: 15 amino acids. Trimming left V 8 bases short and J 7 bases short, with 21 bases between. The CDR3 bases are TGTGCCAGCCTCCCTCGGGGGGCAGGGGTGAATGAGCAGTTCTTC. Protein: CASLPRGAGVNEQFF.

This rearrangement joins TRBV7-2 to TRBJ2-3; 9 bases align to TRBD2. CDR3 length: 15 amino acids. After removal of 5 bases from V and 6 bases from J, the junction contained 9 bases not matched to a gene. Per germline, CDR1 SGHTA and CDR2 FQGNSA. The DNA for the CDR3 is TGTGCCAGCAGCCCGGGGACTAGCATCCCCGATACGCAGTATTTT. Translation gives CASSPGTSIPDTQYF.

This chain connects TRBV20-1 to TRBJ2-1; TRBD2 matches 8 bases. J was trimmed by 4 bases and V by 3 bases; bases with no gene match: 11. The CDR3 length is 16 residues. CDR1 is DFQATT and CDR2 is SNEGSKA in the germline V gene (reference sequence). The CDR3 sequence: CSASPATSVLYNEQFF. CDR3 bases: TGCAGTGCTAGCCCGGCGACTAGCGTCCTTTACAATGAGCAGTTCTTC.

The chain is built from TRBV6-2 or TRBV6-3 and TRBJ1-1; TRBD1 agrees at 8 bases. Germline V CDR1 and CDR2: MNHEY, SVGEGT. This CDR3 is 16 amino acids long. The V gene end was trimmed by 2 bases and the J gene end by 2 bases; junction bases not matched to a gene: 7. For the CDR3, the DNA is TGTGCCAGCAGTTACGTGACTGGACAGGGAAACACTGAAGCTTTCTTT. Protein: CASSYVTGQGNTEAFF.

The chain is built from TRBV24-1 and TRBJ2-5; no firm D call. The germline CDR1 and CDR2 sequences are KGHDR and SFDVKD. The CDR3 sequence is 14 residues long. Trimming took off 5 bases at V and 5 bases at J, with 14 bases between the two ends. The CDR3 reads CATSGRRGAETQYF. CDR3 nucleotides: TGTGCCACCAGTGGCCGACGCGGAGCCGAGACCCAGTACTTC.

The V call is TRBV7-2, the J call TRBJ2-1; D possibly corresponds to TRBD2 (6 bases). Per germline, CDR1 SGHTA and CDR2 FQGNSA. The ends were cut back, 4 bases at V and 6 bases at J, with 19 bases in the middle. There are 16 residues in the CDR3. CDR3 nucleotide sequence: TGTGCCAGCAGCTCCGCAAGTTCGACTAGGGGCAATGAGCAGTTCTTC. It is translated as CASSSASSTRGNEQFF.

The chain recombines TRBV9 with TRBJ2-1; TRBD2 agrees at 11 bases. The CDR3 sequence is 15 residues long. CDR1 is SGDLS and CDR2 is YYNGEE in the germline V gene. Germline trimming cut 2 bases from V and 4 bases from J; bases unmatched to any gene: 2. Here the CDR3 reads CASSVTSGAYNEQFF. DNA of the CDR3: TGTGCCAGCAGCGTGACTAGCGGGGCTTACAATGAGCAGTTCTTC.

The CDR3 protein is CATSREIEAQYF. CDR3 in DNA: TGTGCCACCAGCAGGGAAATCGAGGCCCAGTACTTC. The rearrangement links TRBV15 to TRBJ2-5, with D unclear. Germline V CDR1 and CDR2: LNHNV, YYDKDF (reference sequence). V dropped 3 bases and J dropped 9 bases, with 11 bases sitting between them. This CDR3 spans 12 amino acids.

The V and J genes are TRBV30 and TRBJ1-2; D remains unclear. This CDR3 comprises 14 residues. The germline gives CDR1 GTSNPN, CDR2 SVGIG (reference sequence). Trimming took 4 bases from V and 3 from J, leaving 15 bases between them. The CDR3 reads CAWISRRAYYGYTF. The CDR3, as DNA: TGTGCCTGGATTTCCCGGAGGGCCTACTATGGCTACACCTTC.

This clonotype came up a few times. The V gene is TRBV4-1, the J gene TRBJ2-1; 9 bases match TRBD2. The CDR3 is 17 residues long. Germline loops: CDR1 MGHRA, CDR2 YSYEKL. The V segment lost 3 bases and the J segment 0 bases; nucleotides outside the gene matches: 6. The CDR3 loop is CASSQGLARSSYNEQFF. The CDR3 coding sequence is TGCGCCAGCAGCCAGGGACTAGCCCGGAGCTCCTACAATGAGCAGTTCTTC.

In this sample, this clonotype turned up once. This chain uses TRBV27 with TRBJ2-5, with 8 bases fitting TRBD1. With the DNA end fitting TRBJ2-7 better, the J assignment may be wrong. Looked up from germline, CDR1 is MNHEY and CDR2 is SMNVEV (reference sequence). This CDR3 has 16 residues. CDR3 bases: TGTGCCAGCAGTTTATCGGTGGGGACAGGACCCTACGAGCAGTACTTC. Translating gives CASSLSVGTGPYEQYF.

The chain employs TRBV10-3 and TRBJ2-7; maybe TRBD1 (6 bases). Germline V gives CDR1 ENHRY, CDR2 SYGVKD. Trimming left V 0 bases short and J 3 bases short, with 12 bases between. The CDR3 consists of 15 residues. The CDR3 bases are TGTGCCATCAGTGAGTCGGTCGGACAGAACTACGAGCAGTACTTC. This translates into CAISESVGQNYEQYF.

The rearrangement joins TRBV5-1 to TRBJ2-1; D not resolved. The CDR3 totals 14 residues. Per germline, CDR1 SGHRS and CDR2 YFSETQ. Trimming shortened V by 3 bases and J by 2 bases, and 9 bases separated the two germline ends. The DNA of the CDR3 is TGCGCCAGCAGCTACCTATATCCCTACAATGAGCAGTTCTTC. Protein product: CASSYLYPYNEQFF. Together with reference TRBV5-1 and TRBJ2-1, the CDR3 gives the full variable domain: KAGVTQTPRYLIKTRGQQVTLSCSPISGHRSVSWYQQTPGQGLQFLFEYFSETQRNKGNFPGRFSGRQFSNSRSEMNVSTLELGDSALYLCASSYLYPYNEQFFGPGTRLTVL.

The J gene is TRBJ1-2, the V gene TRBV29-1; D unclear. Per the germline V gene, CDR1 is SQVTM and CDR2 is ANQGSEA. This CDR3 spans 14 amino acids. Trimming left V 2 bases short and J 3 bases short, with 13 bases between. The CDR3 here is CSVESTQPYYGYTF. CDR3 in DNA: TGCAGCGTTGAATCAACCCAACCCTACTATGGCTACACCTTC.

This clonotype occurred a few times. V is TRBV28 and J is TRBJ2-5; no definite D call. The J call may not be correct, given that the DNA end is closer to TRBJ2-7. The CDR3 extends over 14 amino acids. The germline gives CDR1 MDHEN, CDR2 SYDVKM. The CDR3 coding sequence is TGTGCCAGCAGTTTGGTCCAGGAATTATACGAGCAGTACTTC. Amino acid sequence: CASSLVQELYEQYF.

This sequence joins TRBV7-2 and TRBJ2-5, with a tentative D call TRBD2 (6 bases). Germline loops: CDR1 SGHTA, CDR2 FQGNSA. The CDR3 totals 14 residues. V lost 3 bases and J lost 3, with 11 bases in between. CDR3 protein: CASSFRVAEETQYF. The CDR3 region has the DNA TGTGCCAGCAGCTTTAGAGTAGCGGAAGAGACCCAGTACTTC.

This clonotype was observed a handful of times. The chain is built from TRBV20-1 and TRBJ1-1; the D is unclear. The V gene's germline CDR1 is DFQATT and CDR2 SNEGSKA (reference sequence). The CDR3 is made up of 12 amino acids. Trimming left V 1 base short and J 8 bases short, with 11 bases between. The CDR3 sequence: CSARGREREAFF. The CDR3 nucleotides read TGCAGTGCTAGAGGACGGGAAAGGGAAGCTTTCTTT.

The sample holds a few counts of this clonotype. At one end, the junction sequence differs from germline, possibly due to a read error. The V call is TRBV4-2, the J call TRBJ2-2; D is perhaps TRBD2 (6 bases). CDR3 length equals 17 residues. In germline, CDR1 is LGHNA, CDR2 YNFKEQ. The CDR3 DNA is TGTGCCAGCGGCCAAAGAAAATTAGCGGAAAACACCGGGGAGCTGTTTTTT. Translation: CASGQRKLAENTGELFF.

The DNA for the CDR3 is TGTGCCAGCAGTTTTTGGGGGGATACCTACGAGCAGTACTTC. This gives the protein CASSFWGDTYEQYF. The rearrangement uses TRBV12-3 or TRBV12-4 and TRBJ2-7, with D maybe TRBD2 (6 bases). The CDR3 consists of 14 residues. Deletions cut 3 bases from V and 2 bases from J, with 11 bases between.